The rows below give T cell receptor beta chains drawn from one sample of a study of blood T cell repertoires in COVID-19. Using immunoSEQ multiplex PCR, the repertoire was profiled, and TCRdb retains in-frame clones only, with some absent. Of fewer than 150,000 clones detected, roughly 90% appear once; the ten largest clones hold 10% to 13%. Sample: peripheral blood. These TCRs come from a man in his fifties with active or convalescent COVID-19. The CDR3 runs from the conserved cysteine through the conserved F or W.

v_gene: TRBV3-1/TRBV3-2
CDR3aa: CASSRDRTKAFF

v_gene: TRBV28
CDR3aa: CASSWAPQRGNTIYF

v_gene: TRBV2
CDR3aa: CASSDSRDKVEQYF

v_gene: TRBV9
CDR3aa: CASSEDRGDYGYTF

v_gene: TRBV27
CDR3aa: CASSFGGTSYEQYF

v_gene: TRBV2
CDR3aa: CASSTQGAVGNQPQHF

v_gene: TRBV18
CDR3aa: CASSPSGTSGSYEQYF

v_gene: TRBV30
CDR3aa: CAWRKNVGLTYEQYF

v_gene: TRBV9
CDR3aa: CASSIAQSSYNEQFF

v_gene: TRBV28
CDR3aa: CASTGNTEAFF

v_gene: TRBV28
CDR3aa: CASRRGDSSGANVLTF

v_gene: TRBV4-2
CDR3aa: CASSQDIQGVGGSPLHF

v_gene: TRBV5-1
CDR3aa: CASSFDRSYNEQFF

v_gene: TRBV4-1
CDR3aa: CASSRKDSVNTEAFF

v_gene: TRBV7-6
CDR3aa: CASSLRQSRNEKLFF

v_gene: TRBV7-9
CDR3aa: CASSGRSTSGSTDTQYF

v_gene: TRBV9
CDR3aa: CASSPQSKPNSPLHF

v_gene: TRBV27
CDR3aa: CASSALAGGNEQYF

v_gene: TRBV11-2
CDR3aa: CASSLSRTALAKNIQYF

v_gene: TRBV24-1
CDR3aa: CATSEPGESGELFF

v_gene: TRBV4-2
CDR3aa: CASSQEQGAFGEQFF

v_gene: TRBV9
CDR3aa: CASSSGLAGGRYEQYF

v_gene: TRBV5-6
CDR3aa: CASSPTLSGSETQYF

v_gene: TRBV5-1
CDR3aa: CASSPGQGHTGELFF

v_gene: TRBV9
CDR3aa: CASSVEDSSYNEQFF

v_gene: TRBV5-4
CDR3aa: CASSRSHGQRAGDTQYF

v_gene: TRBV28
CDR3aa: CASSLSGLAKNEQFF

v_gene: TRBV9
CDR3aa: CASSVAIVAGEQFF

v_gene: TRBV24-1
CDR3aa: CATSDLGSGPSTDTQYF

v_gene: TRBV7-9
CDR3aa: CASSPGQGNTGELFF

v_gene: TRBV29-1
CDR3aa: CSVTDRSKNIQYF

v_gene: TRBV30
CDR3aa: CAWRSSGANVLTF

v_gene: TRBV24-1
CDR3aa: CATSEAGATNEKLFF

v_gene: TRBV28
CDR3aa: CAGQRQDRFNSPLHF

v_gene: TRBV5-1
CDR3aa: CASSRSTGTYEQYF

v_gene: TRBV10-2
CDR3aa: CASSEFLLAGGPAEGKTQYF

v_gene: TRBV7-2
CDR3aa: CASSLGQGYGYTF

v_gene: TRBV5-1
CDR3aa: CASSWDRVNLLSSGANVLTF